Following are 18 T cell receptor beta chains from one sample sequenced in a study of Ad26.COV2.S vaccination and SARS-CoV-2 variants. Generated by immunoSEQ multiplex PCR, the TCRdb table keeps only in-frame clones and is missing some. The sample holds fewer than 500,000 clones; 90% are singletons and the top ten take roughly an eighth. Treatment noted: about 20 received Ad26.COV2.S at low or high dose, single or two shots; about 5 received placebo; per-sample allocation not given. Specimens were obtained on day 63 following the first vaccine or placebo injection. Specimen: peripheral blood, collected in a trial of Ad26.COV2.S vaccine versus placebo. These receptor sequences come from a person between 18 and 65 years old who received the Ad26.COV2.S COVID-19 vaccine or a placebo.

The rearrangement joins TRBV27 to TRBJ1-5; 11 bases map to TRBD1. Germline CDR1 is MNHEY and CDR2 is SMNVEV (reference sequence). With 4 bases clipped from V and 1 base from J, the junction kept 12 bases outside the gene matches. The CDR3 length is 19 residues. The CDR3 nucleotides read TGTGCCAGCAGTTCAACCGGGACAGGGGGTATTAGGAGCAATCAGCCCCAGCATTTT. Translation gives CASSSTGTGGIRSNQPQHF.

The chain combines TRBV5-1 with TRBJ1-3; the match to TRBD1 covers 8 bases. Trimming cost V 2 bases and J 4 bases; bases outside gene matches: 5. The CDR3 extends over 15 amino acids. CDR1 and CDR2 (germline): SGHRS, YFSETQ. The CDR3 DNA sequence: TGCGCCAGCAGCTTAAGGACAGGGATAGGAAACACCATATATTTT. This gives the protein CASSLRTGIGNTIYF.

This chain uses TRBV19 with TRBJ1-5, with 7 bases fitting TRBD1. J was trimmed by 4 bases and V by 7 bases; bases with no gene match: 7. The germline V gene encodes CDR1 LNHDA and CDR2 SQIVND (reference sequence). This CDR3 is 14 amino acids long. DNA of the CDR3: TGTGCCAGTAAGCAAGGGGGCCTTAATCAGCCCCAGCATTTT. Protein product: CASKQGGLNQPQHF.

The V call is TRBV27, the J call TRBJ1-2; TRBD1 aligns across 7 bases. CDR1 and CDR2 (germline): MNHEY, SMNVEV (reference sequence). Trimming at V came to 5 bases and at J to 4 bases, leaving 13 bases not matched to a gene. The CDR3 totals 16 residues. The CDR3 loop is CASSVNRDSLFYGYTF. For the CDR3, the DNA is TGTGCCAGCAGTGTAAACCGGGACAGCCTTTTCTATGGCTACACCTTC.

This clone has just one count. This sequence joins TRBV6-5 and TRBJ2-7, with 10 bases matching TRBD2. The junction had 5 bases not matched to a gene; V was cut back by 3 bases and J by 3 bases. Germline CDR1 reads MNHEY; CDR2 reads SVGAGI. CDR3 length equals 15 residues. The CDR3 is CASSYLTSGNYEQYF. Here the CDR3 DNA reads TGTGCCAGCAGTTATCTAACTAGCGGGAACTACGAGCAGTACTTC.

This clone was detected a few times. Other DNA sequences of this sample code for an identical CDR3. The rearrangement joins TRBV11-2 to TRBJ2-7; no clear D gene. This CDR3 region has 12 residues. V was shortened by 1 base and J by 0 bases, with 1 base between the two germline ends. Germline values: CDR1 SGHAT, CDR2 FQNNGV. The CDR3 bases are TGTGCCAGCAGCTTAGCCTCCTACGAGCAGTACTTC. Translated: CASSLASYEQYF.

The chain joins TRBV12-3 or TRBV12-4 to TRBJ2-7; 12 bases map to TRBD2. Unmatched junction bases numbered 1, after V lost 8 bases and J lost 2 bases. The CDR3 consists of 13 residues. The CDR3 protein is CASRTSGTYEQYF. The DNA of the CDR3 is TGTGCCAGCCGGACTAGCGGGACCTACGAGCAGTACTTC.

In DNA, the CDR3 is TGTGCTAGTGGTCAGGACAGCAATCAGCCCCAGCATTTT. Encoded protein: CASGQDSNQPQHF. The gene calls are TRBV12-5 and TRBJ1-5; no definite D call. With 5 bases removed from V and 1 base from J, the gap between germline ends came to 6 bases. Germline CDR1 LGHNT, CDR2 FRNRAP. The CDR3 loop spans 13 amino acids.

The chain employs TRBV10-3 and TRBJ2-7, with a tentative D call TRBD2 (7 bases). CDR1 is ENHRY and CDR2 is SYGVKD in the germline V gene. The CDR3 has 14 amino acids. The germline V and J ends were trimmed by 0 bases and 6 bases, with 12 bases remaining between them. The CDR3: CAISESGGAGEQYF. The CDR3 DNA follows: TGTGCCATCAGTGAGTCTGGGGGGGCAGGCGAGCAGTACTTC.

The V and J genes are TRBV18 and TRBJ1-2, with 9 bases identical to TRBD1. The CDR3 totals 16 residues. Trimming cost V 4 bases and J 6 bases; bases outside gene matches: 12. CDR1 is KGHSH and CDR2 is LQKENI in the germline V gene. CDR3 protein: CASSLRQGGDEDGYTF. The CDR3, as DNA: TGTGCCAGCTCACTCCGACAGGGGGGTGATGAAGATGGCTACACCTTC.

This rearrangement joins TRBV6-5 to TRBJ2-1; 7 bases line up with TRBD2. The CDR3 has 14 amino acids. Germline-derived CDR1 and CDR2 are MNHEY and SVGAGI. V was pared by 2 bases and J by 8 bases, with 6 bases of the junction left unmatched. The CDR3 here is CASSYGGSMYEQFF. The DNA for the CDR3 is TGTGCCAGCAGTTACGGCGGGAGTATGTATGAGCAGTTCTTC.

The V call is TRBV28, the J call TRBJ2-7; no definite D call. The ends were cut back, 5 bases at V and 1 base at J, with 15 bases in the middle. The germline V gene has CDR1 MDHEN and CDR2 SYDVKM. The CDR3 spans 15 residues. Written as DNA, the CDR3 is TGTGCCAGCAGTCCCGCGGTCGCAAGATCCTACGAGCAGTACTTC. Translation: CASSPAVARSYEQYF.

The chain couples TRBV9 to TRBJ1-2, with TRBD1 identical over 7 bases. There are 14 residues in the CDR3. Germline V CDR1 and CDR2: SGDLS, YYNGEE. The junction had 6 bases not matched to a gene; V was cut back by 0 bases and J by 7 bases. The CDR3 protein is CASSVAAQGFGYTF. Here the CDR3 DNA reads TGTGCCAGCAGCGTAGCGGCACAGGGGTTTGGCTACACCTTC. Full variable domain (missing parts from reference TRBV9 and TRBJ1-2): DSGVTQTPKHLITATGQRVTLRCSPRSGDLSVYWYQQSLDQGLQFLIQYYNGEERAKGNILERFSAQQFPDLHSELNLSSLELGDSALYFCASSVAAQGFGYTFGSGTRLTVV.

The chain links TRBV7-9 to TRBJ2-7; D call uncertain. Germline CDR1 reads SEHNR; CDR2 reads FQNEAQ (reference sequence). The V and J ends lost 3 bases and 3 bases respectively, with 9 bases between them. The CDR3 is 13 residues long. The CDR3 nucleotides are TGTGCCAGCAGCTTTTCCCAGGACTACGAGCAGTACTTC. Protein product: CASSFSQDYEQYF.

The V gene is TRBV5-4, the J gene TRBJ2-7, with TRBD2 matching 7 bases. The length of the CDR3 is 14 residues. Looked up from germline, CDR1 is SGHNT and CDR2 is YYREEE (reference sequence). The junction had 9 bases not matched to a gene; V was cut back by 4 bases and J by 5 bases. The CDR3 loop reads CASSRREKLDEQYF. For the CDR3, the DNA is TGTGCCAGCAGCCGGCGGGAGAAACTCGACGAGCAGTACTTC.

With respect to this clone: Germline is not matched at one junction end, which may reflect a read error. The chain joins TRBV27 to TRBJ2-5; TRBD1 aligns across 9 bases. Germline CDR1 is MNHEY and CDR2 is SMNVEV (reference sequence). The CDR3 has 13 amino acids. The CDR3 coding sequence is TGTGCCAGCAGTTTAACCCGGACAGGGGTTTTTCACTTC. Translation: CASSLTRTGVFHF.

This sequence joins TRBV18 and TRBJ2-7; the match to TRBD1 covers 9 bases. From germline, CDR1 is KGHSH and CDR2 LQKENI. The CDR3 totals 14 residues. Losses at the gene ends were 6 bases for V and 5 bases for J; bases not matched to a gene: 8. CDR3 residues: CASSRTGEKDEQYF. As DNA, the CDR3 is TGTGCCAGCTCTCGGACAGGGGAGAAAGACGAGCAGTACTTC.

This chain links TRBV25-1 with TRBJ2-7; 7 bases agree with TRBD2. J gave up 3 bases and V 3 bases, and 8 bases lay outside the gene matches. This CDR3 has 15 amino acids. Germline CDR1 is MGHDK and CDR2 is SYGVNS. DNA of the CDR3: TGTGCCAGCAGTGATAACCGGGACTACCACTACGAGCAGTACTTC. It encodes CASSDNRDYHYEQYF.